The next 4 T cell receptor beta chains were all read from a single sample in a study of beta chain features in type 1 diabetes. The study, taken as a whole, reports: When Type 1 diabetes patients were examined, their TCRB CDR3s proved moderately but significantly shorter in all four CD4+ subsets.

Expressed TCRB transcripts got sequenced, as all isolated RNA was reverse transcribed. Profiling relied on immunoSEQ multiplex PCR, and the TCRdb table lists in-frame clones only, not all of them. The profile covers 150,000 to 200,000 clones, with more than 60% appearing a single time and approximately 0.09% taken by the ten largest. Their antigens remain unidentified. Specimen: naive CD4+ T cells from blood. These receptors originate from a young man with type 1 diabetes.

The V and J genes are TRBV28 and TRBJ2-1; no clear D. This CDR3 contains 12 residues. V was cut by 6 bases and J by 9 bases, with 12 bases left in between. CDR1 and CDR2 (germline): MDHEN, SYDVKM. CDR3 in amino acids: CASRQMTGEQFF. CDR3 coding DNA: TGTGCCAGCAGGCAGATGACGGGTGAGCAGTTCTTC.

The chain combines TRBV6-4 with TRBJ2-3; TRBD2 aligns across 8 bases. Germline-derived CDR1 and CDR2 are MRHNA and SNTAGT. V was clipped by 5 bases and J by 1 base; unmatched bases: 8. The CDR3 contains 16 residues. CDR3 residues: CASSHTSGKGTDTQYF. Here the CDR3 DNA reads TGTGCCAGCAGTCATACTAGCGGCAAGGGCACAGATACGCAGTATTTT.

This clone was counted a few times. CDR3 residues: CASSPLAGKTYEQYF. CDR3 bases: TGTGCCAGCAGCCCCTTGGCGGGGAAAACCTACGAGCAGTACTTC. The J gene is TRBJ2-7, the V gene TRBV14; maybe TRBD2 (6 bases). This CDR3 comprises 15 residues. The germline V and J ends were trimmed by 4 bases and 2 bases, with 15 bases remaining between them. Germline lookup yields CDR1 SGHDN and CDR2 FVKESK. Complete variable domain (other parts from reference TRBV14 and TRBJ2-7): EAGVTQFPSHSVIEKGQTVTLRCDPISGHDNLYWYRRVMGKEIKFLLHFVKESKQDESGMPNNRFLAERTGGTYSTLKVQPAELEDSGVYFCASSPLAGKTYEQYFGPGTRLTVT.

This chain links TRBV6-5 with TRBJ2-5; no reliable D call. The CDR3 consists of 14 residues. The V and J ends lost 5 bases and 1 base respectively, with 11 bases between them. The V gene's germline CDR1 is MNHEY and CDR2 SVGAGI. In nucleotides, the CDR3 is TGTGCCAGCAGTCCCGGGCGGATCCAAGAGACCCAGTACTTC. Residues: CASSPGRIQETQYF.